Below are 20 T cell receptor beta chains sequenced from a single sample in a study of identical twins. TCRdb analysed the 5' RACE reads with MiXCR anew, one entry per CDR3 protein. The sample carries roughly 290,000 distinct CDR3 sequences, more than 6.5% recorded once. This sample also appeared in a second study, on yellow fever vaccine responses in identical twins.

Sequencing was carried out using memory (CD45RO+) T cells sorted from blood. The source is a woman younger than 30 in good health.

The gene calls are TRBV18 and TRBJ1-2; TRBD1 agrees at 7 bases. This CDR3 region has 15 residues. J gave up 4 bases and V 1 base, and 6 bases lay outside the gene matches. CDR1 and CDR2 (germline): KGHSH, LQKENI. CDR3 nucleotides: TGTGCCAGCTCACCACTGGGACAGCCTATCTATGGCTACACCTTC. This sequence encodes CASSPLGQPIYGYTF.

The chain links TRBV5-8 to TRBJ1-6; a possible D gene is TRBD1 (6 bases). This CDR3 is 15 amino acids long. V shed 0 bases and J shed 7 bases, with 11 bases lying between them. Germline CDR1 SGHTS, CDR2 YDEGEE. The CDR3 region has the DNA TGTGCCAGCAGCTTGGTGGACAGCGGAAATTCACCCCTCCACTTT. Translating gives CASSLVDSGNSPLHF. Full variable domain (outside the CDR3, taken from reference TRBV5-8 and TRBJ1-6): EAGVTQSPTHLIKTRGQQATLRCSPISGHTSVYWYQQALGLGLQFLLWYDEGEERNRGNFPPRFSGRQFPNYSSELNVNALELEDSALYLCASSLVDSGNSPLHFGNGTRLTVT.

This clonotype showed up many times. The chain combines TRBV12-3 or TRBV12-4 with TRBJ2-1, with TRBD2 matching 11 bases. J gave up 10 bases and V 5 bases, and 7 bases lay outside the gene matches. The CDR3 totals 14 residues. CDR3 DNA sequence: TGTGCCAGCAGTCATAGCGGGAGGGCGGGAGAGCAGTTCTTC. It translates to CASSHSGRAGEQFF.

This chain joins TRBV11-2 and TRBJ2-1; 11 positions match TRBD2. V dropped 7 bases and J dropped 6; count of bases not matched to a gene: 11. This CDR3 has 16 amino acids. Germline CDR1 reads SGHAT; CDR2 reads FQNNGV. The CDR3 DNA is TGTGCCAGCAACCGTGGACTAGCGGGCCGGGGCAATGAGCAGTTCTTC. It is translated as CASNRGLAGRGNEQFF. The variable domain in full, with the rest retrieved from reference TRBV11-2 and TRBJ2-1, is EAGVAQSPRYKIIEKRQSVAFWCNPISGHATLYWYQQILGQGPKLLIQFQNNGVVDDSQLPKDRFSAERLKGVDSTLKIQPAKLEDSAVYLCASNRGLAGRGNEQFFGPGTRLTVL.

This clonotype was seen repeatedly, ten times or more. This chain's CDR3 is CASIPGELDTGELFF. The DNA of the CDR3 is TGTGCCAGCATCCCAGGGGAATTGGACACCGGGGAGCTGTTTTTT. J is TRBJ2-2 and V is TRBV28; tentatively, D is TRBD1 (6 bases). The CDR3 is 15 amino acids. Germline values: CDR1 MDHEN, CDR2 SYDVKM. V was trimmed by 7 bases and J by 3 bases, leaving 15 bases between them.

The chain links TRBV24-1 to TRBJ1-3; D unclear. The V end was cut by 4 bases, the J end by 1 base, with 4 bases between. Germline-derived CDR1 and CDR2 are KGHDR and SFDVKD. CDR3 length: 13 residues. The CDR3 loop reads CATSDISGNTIYF. In DNA form, the CDR3 reads TGTGCCACCAGTGACATTTCTGGAAACACCATATATTTT.

Note on this clonotype: This likely comes from a read error, as the CDR3 has no conserved phenylalanine or tryptophan at its end. J is TRBJ2-5 and V is TRBV2; no reliable D call. CDR3 length: 16 amino acids. CDR1 is SNHLY and CDR2 is FYNNEI in the germline V gene. The V and J ends lost 3 bases and 1 base respectively, with 15 bases between them. CDR3 bases: TGTGCCAGCAGTGACGGCCTTGCACCATTCCAAGAGACCCAGTACTCC. As protein: CASSDGLAPFQETQYS.

This clonotype was counted only a few times. The chain couples TRBV7-2 to TRBJ2-2, with D unclear. The V and J ends lost 4 bases and 2 bases respectively, with 8 bases between them. CDR1 SGHTA and CDR2 FQGNSA come from the germline V gene. CDR3 length equals 14 residues. This CDR3 is CASSYWRNTGELFF. The CDR3 DNA reads TGTGCCAGCAGCTATTGGCGAAACACCGGGGAGCTGTTTTTT. The full variable domain, rest sourced from reference TRBV7-2 and TRBJ2-2, is GAGVSQSPSNKVTEKGKDVELRCDPISGHTALYWYRQSLGQGLEFLIYFQGNSAPDKSGLPSDRFSAERTGGSVSTLTIQRTQQEDSAVYLCASSYWRNTGELFFGEGSRLTVL.

This clonotype was seen many times. The J gene is TRBJ2-2, the V gene TRBV12-3 or TRBV12-4; TRBD1 is a possible D gene (5 bases). V lost 5 bases and J lost 2, with 6 bases in between. The CDR3 is made up of 13 amino acids. The CDR3 here is CASSQGNTGELFF. CDR3 in DNA: TGTGCCAGCAGTCAGGGAAACACCGGGGAGCTGTTTTTT.

This chain connects TRBV29-1 to TRBJ1-4; D remains ambiguous. CDR1 is SQVTM, CDR2 ANQGSEA, per germline. V lost 5 bases, J lost 5 bases, and 6 bases lay in between. CDR3 length: 11 amino acids. The CDR3 region is CSVWRNEKLFF. The CDR3 coding sequence is TGCAGCGTTTGGCGGAATGAAAAACTGTTTTTT.

Only a few counts were recorded for this clonotype. The V and J genes are TRBV6-5 and TRBJ1-1; D is perhaps TRBD1 (5 bases). The CDR3 extends over 13 amino acids. Germline V gives CDR1 MNHEY, CDR2 SVGAGI. V shed 4 bases and J shed 3 bases, with 9 bases lying between them. The DNA of the CDR3 is TGTGCCAGCAGTTCAGGGTGGGACACTGAAGCTTTCTTT. This codes for CASSSGWDTEAFF.

The rearrangement joins TRBV6-1 to TRBJ2-3; D gene unclear. The CDR3 runs to 15 residues. V was clipped by 3 bases and J by 5 bases, with 15 bases between them. Germline CDR1 MNHNS, CDR2 SASEGT. CDR3 sequence reads: CASSDFAGYQDTQYF. Written as DNA, the CDR3 is TGTGCCAGCAGTGATTTTGCAGGATACCAAGATACGCAGTATTTT.

This chain connects TRBV4-1 to TRBJ2-5, with D possibly being TRBD2 (6 bases). Germline assignment: CDR1 MGHRA and CDR2 YSYEKL. The V and J ends lost 4 bases and 1 base respectively, with 13 bases between them. This CDR3 has 15 amino acids. The CDR3 DNA reads as TGCGCCAGCAGCCGGGTGGGGGGACTCCAAGAGACCCAGTACTTC. Protein product: CASSRVGGLQETQYF.

This clonotype has at least ten counts. This chain connects TRBV27 to TRBJ1-6, with 9 bases lining up with TRBD1. Germline V gene sequence: CDR1 MNHEY, CDR2 SMNVEV (reference sequence). There are 14 residues in the CDR3. Losses at the gene ends were 6 bases for V and 6 bases for J; bases not matched to a gene: 3. CDR3 coding DNA: TGTGCCAGCAGCAGACAGGGGGGTAATTCACCCCTCCACTTT. It is translated as CASSRQGGNSPLHF.

This clonotype has ten or more counts. The gene calls are TRBV5-1 and TRBJ1-4; the match to TRBD1 covers 9 bases. The length of the CDR3 is 14 residues. V lost 4 bases to trimming and J lost 8 bases; unmatched junction nucleotides: 6. CDR1 is SGHRS, CDR2 YFSETQ, per germline. This chain's CDR3 is CASSKGQGTEKLFF. The CDR3 DNA sequence: TGCGCCAGCAGCAAGGGACAGGGAACGGAAAAACTGTTTTTT.

This clonotype has at least ten counts. Here the CDR3 reads CSVLGQDYGYTF. CDR3 DNA sequence: TGCAGCGTTCTGGGACAGGACTATGGCTACACCTTC. The chain links TRBV29-1 to TRBJ1-2; 8 nucleotides align to TRBD1. Per the germline V gene, CDR1 is SQVTM and CDR2 is ANQGSEA. CDR3 size: 12 residues. V shed 5 bases and J 3 bases; nucleotides not matched to a gene: 2. Combining the CDR3 with reference TRBV29-1 and TRBJ1-2 gives the whole variable domain SAVISQKPSRDICQRGTSLTIQCQVDSQVTMMFWYRQQPGQSLTLIATANQGSEATYESGFVIDKFPISRPNLTFSTLTVSNMSPEDSSIYLCSVLGQDYGYTFGSGTRLTVV.

The table lists this clonotype with many counts. This sequence joins TRBV28 and TRBJ1-1; tentative D call: TRBD1 (5 bases). The germline V gene encodes CDR1 MDHEN and CDR2 SYDVKM. V lost 5 bases, J lost 0 bases, and 13 bases lay in between. The CDR3 runs to 15 residues. CDR3 region: CASSLSRTLNTEAFF. CDR3 nucleotide sequence: TGTGCCAGCAGTCTGAGCAGGACATTGAACACTGAAGCTTTCTTT.

This clonotype was recorded a few times. The chain combines TRBV29-1 with TRBJ2-3; D is ambiguous. This CDR3 comprises 12 residues. Germline CDR1 reads SQVTM; CDR2 reads ANQGSEA. The V end was cut by 7 bases, the J end by 2 bases, with 10 bases between. CDR3 residues: CSASRTTDTQYF. Written as DNA, the CDR3 is TGCAGCGCCTCTCGGACCACAGATACGCAGTATTTT.

The chain employs TRBV2 and TRBJ2-2; D remains unclear. The CDR3 has 13 amino acids. Germline V gene lookup returns CDR1 SNHLY and CDR2 FYNNEI. Trimming stripped 1 base from V and 5 bases from J, with 5 bases between. CDR3 DNA: TGTGCCAGCAGTGAAGTTAGGACCGGGGAGCTGTTTTTT. It yields the protein CASSEVRTGELFF.

This clonotype was seen many times. The chain couples TRBV25-1 to TRBJ2-1; 11 bases map to TRBD2. V was pared by 1 base and J by 6 bases, with 8 bases of the junction left unmatched. The length of the CDR3 is 17 residues. Per the germline V gene, CDR1 is MGHDK and CDR2 is SYGVNS. Here the CDR3 DNA reads TGTGCCAGCAGTGAATCGGGGACTAGCGGACCACCCAATGAGCAGTTCTTC. This translates into CASSESGTSGPPNEQFF.